This entry features one T cell receptor beta chain sequence. The antigen is not known. This specimen belongs to a study of cytomegalovirus exposure and HLA in healthy donors. Notes on the study in general: TCR beta V- and J-gene trimming, according to a later analysis, was linked to a missense DCLRE1C variant. TCR association rates varied by HLA locus in a later analysis, with DRB1 highest and HLA-C lowest.

The primer mix had 60 Vbeta and 13 Jbeta primers. Assay: immunoSEQ multiplex PCR; the TCRdb copy retains only in-frame clones and omits some. The table shows 84,000 or so clones, with about four fifths occurring only once. Germline V gene sequence: CDR1 LNHNV, CDR2 YYDKDF (reference sequence). V was clipped by 4 bases and J by 8 bases, with 8 bases between them. There are 12 residues in the CDR3. The genes are TRBV15 and TRBJ1-4; D not certain. Sequenced input: PBMCs. The TCR sequence derives from a woman aged 45-59 years in good health and CMV-seronegative. CDR3 DNA sequence: TGTGCCACCAGCAAATCATCCGAAAAACTGTTTTTT. Translated, it gives CATSKSSEKLFF.